The present TCR beta chain was sequenced within a study of shared clonotypes between healthy human individuals. Study-wide context: A couple of women and a few men aged 18 to 49 served as donors.

The authors ran the assay at deep level. About 30,000 T cell genomes, or around 0.3 ug DNA, went into unsorted PBMC replicate PCRs. Using immunoSEQ multiplex PCR, the repertoire was profiled, and TCRdb retains in-frame clones only, with some absent. The sample yields about 560,000 clones, roughly 79% seen once. This clone was seen at least ten times. Its target is unknown. Study-level results: A small donor pool kept down the genetic and exposure-history diversity that was represented.

Germline V gives CDR1 KGHSH, CDR2 LQKENI. The CDR3 runs to 15 residues. V lost 1 base, J lost 6 bases, and 9 bases stayed unmatched. This rearrangement joins TRBV18 to TRBJ2-7; 7 positions match TRBD2. The specimen was PBMCs. The TCR sequence derives from a woman in her 40s in good health. Some clones in this sample may be carry-over from other donors' samples. The CDR3 is CASSPRVGGGGEQYF. The CDR3 DNA sequence: TGTGCCAGCTCACCACGCGTGGGAGGCGGGGGCGAGCAGTACTTC.